The clone carrying this T cell receptor (beta chain) was detected many times. The antigen remains unidentified. The authors ran a second PCR of about 6 to 12 cycles using a sample-barcoded 5' primer and a J-beta primer mix. The template-switch adaptor was a 5' adaptor with 12 random nucleotides. It tagged each cDNA molecule. TCRdb re-derived calls from the 5' RACE reads in MiXCR, one entry per CDR3 protein. The table lists some 1.5 million distinct CDR3 sequences, 28% of them singletons. Germline CDR1 and CDR2: SQVTM and ANQGSEA. The V gene lost 0 bases and the J gene lost 12 bases, with 20 bases spanning the gap. The CDR3 runs 15 residues. The data are from a study of blood T cells in healthy people across ages. About the study: Capturing about one barcoded beta molecule per two T cells was achieved by template switching. Study-level findings and limits: A roughly linear fall in TCR beta diversity per million T cells was seen with increasing age. Naive CD4+ cell counts and diversity both ran higher in long-lived than in aged donors.

This rearrangement joins TRBV29-1 to TRBJ1-4; D is possibly TRBD1 (6 bases). The material sequenced was blood. The source is a woman aged 30 to 39 in good health. In DNA, the CDR3 is TGCAGCGTTGAAGATCCTCGTACAGGGAATGGGGAACTGTTTTTT. Its translation: CSVEDPRTGNGELFF.